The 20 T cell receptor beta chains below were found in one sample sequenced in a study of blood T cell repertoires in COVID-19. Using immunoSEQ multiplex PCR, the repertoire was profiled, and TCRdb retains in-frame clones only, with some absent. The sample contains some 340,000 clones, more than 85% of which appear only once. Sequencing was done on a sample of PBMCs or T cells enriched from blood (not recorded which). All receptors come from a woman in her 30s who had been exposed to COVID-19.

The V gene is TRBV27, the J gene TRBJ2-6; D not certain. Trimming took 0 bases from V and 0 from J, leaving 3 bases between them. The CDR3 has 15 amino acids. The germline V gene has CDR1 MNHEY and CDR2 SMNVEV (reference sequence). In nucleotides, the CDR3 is TGTGCCAGCAGTTTATCTAGCTCTGGGGCCAACGTCCTGACTTTC. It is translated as CASSLSSSGANVLTF.

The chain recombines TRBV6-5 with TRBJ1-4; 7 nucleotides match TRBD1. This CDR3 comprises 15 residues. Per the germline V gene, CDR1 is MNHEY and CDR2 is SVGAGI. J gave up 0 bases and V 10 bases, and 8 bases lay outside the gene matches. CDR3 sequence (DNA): TGTGCCACCTCGGACAGGACCCCAACTAATGAAAAACTGTTTTTT. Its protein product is CATSDRTPTNEKLFF.

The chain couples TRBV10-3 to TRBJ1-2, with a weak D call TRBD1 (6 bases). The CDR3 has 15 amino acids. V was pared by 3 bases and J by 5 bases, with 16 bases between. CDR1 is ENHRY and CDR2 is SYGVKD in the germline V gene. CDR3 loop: CAISDSTGAYYGYTF. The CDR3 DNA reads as TGTGCCATCAGTGACTCGACAGGTGCTTATTATGGCTACACCTTC.

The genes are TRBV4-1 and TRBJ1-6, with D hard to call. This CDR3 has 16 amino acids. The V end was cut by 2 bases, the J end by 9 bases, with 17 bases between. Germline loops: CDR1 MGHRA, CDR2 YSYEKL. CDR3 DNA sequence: TGCGCCAGCAGCCAACTTCCGGGGTTCGGTCGTTCACCCCTCCACTTT. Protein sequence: CASSQLPGFGRSPLHF.

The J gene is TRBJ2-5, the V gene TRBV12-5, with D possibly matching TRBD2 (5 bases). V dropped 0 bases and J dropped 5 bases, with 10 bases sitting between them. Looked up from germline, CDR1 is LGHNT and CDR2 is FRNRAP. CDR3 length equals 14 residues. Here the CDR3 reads CASGLVPGGETQYF. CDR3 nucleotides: TGTGCTAGTGGTTTGGTACCGGGCGGGGAGACCCAGTACTTC.

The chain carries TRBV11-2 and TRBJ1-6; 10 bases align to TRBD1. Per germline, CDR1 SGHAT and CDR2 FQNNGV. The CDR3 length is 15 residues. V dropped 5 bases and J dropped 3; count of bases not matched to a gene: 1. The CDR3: CASSRDRGYNSPLHF. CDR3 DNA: TGTGCCAGCAGCAGGGACAGGGGCTATAATTCACCCCTCCACTTT.

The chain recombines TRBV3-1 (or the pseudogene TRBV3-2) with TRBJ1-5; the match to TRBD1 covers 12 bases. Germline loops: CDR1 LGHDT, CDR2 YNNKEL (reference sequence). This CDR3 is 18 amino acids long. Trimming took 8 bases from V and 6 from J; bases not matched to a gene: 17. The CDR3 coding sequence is TGTGCCAGCCCAAAAGCCTGGGACAGGGGGCGTGTGAGTCAGCCCCAGCATTTT. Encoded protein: CASPKAWDRGRVSQPQHF.

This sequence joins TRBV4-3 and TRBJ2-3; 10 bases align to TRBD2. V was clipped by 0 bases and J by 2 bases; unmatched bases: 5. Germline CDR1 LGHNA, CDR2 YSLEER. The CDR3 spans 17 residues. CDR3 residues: CASSQDASGGPTDTQYF. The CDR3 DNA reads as TGCGCCAGCAGCCAAGATGCTAGCGGGGGCCCCACAGATACGCAGTATTTT.

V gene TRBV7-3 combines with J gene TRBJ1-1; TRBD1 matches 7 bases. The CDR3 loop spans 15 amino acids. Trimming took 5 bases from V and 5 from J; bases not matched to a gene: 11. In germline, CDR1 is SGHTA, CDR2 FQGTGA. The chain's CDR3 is CASSPPYRDRTEAFF. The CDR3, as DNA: TGTGCCAGCAGCCCCCCCTACCGGGACAGAACTGAAGCTTTCTTT.

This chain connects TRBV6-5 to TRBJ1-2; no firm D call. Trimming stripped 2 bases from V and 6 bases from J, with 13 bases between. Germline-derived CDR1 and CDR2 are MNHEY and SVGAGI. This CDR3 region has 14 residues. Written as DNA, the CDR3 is TGTGCCAGCAGTTACGCGGGGAGAGAGAATGGCTACACCTTC. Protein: CASSYAGRENGYTF.

CDR3 nucleotides: TGTGCCAGCAGCCTACGGAGCGAGCAGTACTTC. It codes for CASSLRSEQYF. This rearrangement joins TRBV7-6 to TRBJ2-7; no reliable D call. V gave up 5 bases and J gave up 6 bases, with 8 bases separating them. This CDR3 spans 11 amino acids. Germline assignment: CDR1 SGHVS and CDR2 FNYEAQ.

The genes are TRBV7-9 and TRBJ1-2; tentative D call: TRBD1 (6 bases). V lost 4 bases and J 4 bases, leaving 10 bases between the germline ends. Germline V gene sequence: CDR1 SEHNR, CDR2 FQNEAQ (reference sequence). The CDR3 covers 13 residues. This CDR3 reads CASSYRAGYGYTF. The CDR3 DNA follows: TGTGCCAGCAGCTACAGGGCGGGCTATGGCTACACCTTC.

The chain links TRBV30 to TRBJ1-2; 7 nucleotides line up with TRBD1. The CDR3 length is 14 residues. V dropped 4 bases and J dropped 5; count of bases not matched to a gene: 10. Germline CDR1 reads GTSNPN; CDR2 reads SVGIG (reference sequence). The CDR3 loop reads CAWTTGQVGYGYTF. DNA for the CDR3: TGTGCCTGGACCACCGGACAGGTGGGGTATGGCTACACCTTC.

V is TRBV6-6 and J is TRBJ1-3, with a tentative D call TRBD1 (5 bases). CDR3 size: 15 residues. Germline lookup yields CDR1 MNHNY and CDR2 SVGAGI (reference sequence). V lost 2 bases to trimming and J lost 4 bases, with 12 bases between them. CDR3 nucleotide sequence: TGTGCCAGCAGTTACGGTCCAGGGATCGGAAACACCATATATTTT. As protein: CASSYGPGIGNTIYF.

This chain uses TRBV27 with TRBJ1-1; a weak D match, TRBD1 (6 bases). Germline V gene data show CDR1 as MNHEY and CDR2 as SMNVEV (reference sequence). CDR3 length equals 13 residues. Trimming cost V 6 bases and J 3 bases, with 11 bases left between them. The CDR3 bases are TGTGCCAGCAGCATACAGGGTTACACTGAAGCTTTCTTT. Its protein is CASSIQGYTEAFF.

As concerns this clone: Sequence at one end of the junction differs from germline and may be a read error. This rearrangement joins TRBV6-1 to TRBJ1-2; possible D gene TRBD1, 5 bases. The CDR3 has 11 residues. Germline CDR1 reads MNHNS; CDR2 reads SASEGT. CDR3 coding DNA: TGTGCCAGCAGTGAAGGGGGACTGTTCTCCTTC. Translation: CASSEGGLFSF.

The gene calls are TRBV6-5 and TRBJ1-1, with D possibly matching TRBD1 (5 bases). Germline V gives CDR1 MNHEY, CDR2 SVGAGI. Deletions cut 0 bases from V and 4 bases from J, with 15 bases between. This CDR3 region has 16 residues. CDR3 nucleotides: TGTGCCAGCAGTTACTCAGGAGTAGGGGAGGGCACTGAAGCTTTCTTT. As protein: CASSYSGVGEGTEAFF.

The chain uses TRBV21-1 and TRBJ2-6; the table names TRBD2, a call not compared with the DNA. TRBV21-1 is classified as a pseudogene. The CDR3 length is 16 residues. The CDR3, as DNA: TGTGCCAGCAGCACAAGGACTTTCCCTGGGGCCAACGTCCTGACTTTC. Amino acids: CASSTRTFPGANVLTF.

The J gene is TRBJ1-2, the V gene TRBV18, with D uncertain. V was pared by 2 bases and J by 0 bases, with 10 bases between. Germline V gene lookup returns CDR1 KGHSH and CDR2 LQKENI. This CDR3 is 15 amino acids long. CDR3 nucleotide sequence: TGTGCCAGCTCACCATCGGAGGATCCTAACTATGGCTACACCTTC. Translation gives CASSPSEDPNYGYTF.

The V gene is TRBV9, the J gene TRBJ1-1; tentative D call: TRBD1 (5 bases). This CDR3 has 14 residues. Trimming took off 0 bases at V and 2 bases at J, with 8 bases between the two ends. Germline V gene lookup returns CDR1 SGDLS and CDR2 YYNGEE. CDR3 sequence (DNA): TGTGCCAGCAGCGTAGTAGGGGCCAACACTGAAGCTTTCTTT. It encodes CASSVVGANTEAFF.